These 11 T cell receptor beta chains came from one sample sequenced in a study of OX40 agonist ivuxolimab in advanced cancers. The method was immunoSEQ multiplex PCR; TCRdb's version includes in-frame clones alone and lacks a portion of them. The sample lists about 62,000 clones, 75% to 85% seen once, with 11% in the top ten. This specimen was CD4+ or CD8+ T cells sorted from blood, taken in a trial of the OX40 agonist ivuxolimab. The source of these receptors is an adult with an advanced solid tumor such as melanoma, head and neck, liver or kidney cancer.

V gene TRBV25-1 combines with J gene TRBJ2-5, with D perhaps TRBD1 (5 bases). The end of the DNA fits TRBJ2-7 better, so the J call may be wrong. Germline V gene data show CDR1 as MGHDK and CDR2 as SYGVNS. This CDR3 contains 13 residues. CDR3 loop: CASSEFQGYEQYF. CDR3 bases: TGTGCCAGCAGTGAATTCCAGGGCTACGAGCAGTACTTC.

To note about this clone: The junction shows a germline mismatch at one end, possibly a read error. The CDR3 sequence: CASSTGPDAFF. CDR3 coding DNA: TGTGCCAGCAGTACGGGCCCTGACGCTTTCTTT. The V call is TRBV6-5, the J call TRBJ1-1; D remains unclear. CDR3 length: 11 residues. Germline values: CDR1 MNHEY, CDR2 SVGAGI.

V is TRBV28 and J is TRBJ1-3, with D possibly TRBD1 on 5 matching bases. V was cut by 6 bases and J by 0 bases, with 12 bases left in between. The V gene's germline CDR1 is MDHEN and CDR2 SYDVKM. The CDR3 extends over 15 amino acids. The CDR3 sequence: CASSLGQASGNTIYF. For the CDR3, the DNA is TGTGCCAGCAGCCTAGGACAAGCCTCTGGAAACACCATATATTTT.

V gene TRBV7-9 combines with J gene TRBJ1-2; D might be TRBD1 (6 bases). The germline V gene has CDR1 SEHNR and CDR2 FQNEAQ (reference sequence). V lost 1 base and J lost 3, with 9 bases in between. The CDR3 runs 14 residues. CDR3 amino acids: CASSLVDRDYGYTF. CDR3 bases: TGTGCCAGCAGCTTAGTGGACAGAGACTATGGCTACACCTTC. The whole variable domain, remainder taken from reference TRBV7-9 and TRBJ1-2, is DTGVSQNPRHKITKRGQNVTFRCDPISEHNRLYWYRQTLGQGPEFLTYFQNEAQLEKSRLLSDRFSAERPKGSFSTLEIQRTEQGDSAMYLCASSLVDRDYGYTFGSGTRLTVV.

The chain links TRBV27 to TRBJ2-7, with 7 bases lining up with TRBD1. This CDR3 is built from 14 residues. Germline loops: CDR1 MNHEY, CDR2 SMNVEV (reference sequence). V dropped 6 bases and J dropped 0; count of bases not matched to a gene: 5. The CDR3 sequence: CASSQDRNSYEQYF. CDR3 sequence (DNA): TGTGCCAGCAGCCAGGACAGGAACTCCTACGAGCAGTACTTC.

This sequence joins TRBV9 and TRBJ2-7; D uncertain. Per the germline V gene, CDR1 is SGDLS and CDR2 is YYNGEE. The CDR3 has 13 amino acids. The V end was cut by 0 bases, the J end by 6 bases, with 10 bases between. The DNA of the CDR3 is TGTGCCAGCAGCGTAGGGGCAGCAAGCGAGCAGTACTTC. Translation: CASSVGAASEQYF.

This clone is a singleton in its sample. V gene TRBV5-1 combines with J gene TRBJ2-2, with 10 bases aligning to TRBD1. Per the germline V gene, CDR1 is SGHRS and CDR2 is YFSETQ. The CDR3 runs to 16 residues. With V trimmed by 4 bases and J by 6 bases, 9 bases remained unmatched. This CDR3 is CASSPYRDRGAGELFF. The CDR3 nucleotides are TGCGCCAGCAGCCCCTACCGGGACAGGGGAGCCGGGGAGCTGTTTTTT.

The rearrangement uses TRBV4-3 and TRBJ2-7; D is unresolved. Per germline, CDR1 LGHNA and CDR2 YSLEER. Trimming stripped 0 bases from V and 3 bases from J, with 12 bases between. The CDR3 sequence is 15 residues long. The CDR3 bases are TGCGCCAGCAGCCAAGATTATTACTCGGACTACGAGCAGTACTTC. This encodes CASSQDYYSDYEQYF.

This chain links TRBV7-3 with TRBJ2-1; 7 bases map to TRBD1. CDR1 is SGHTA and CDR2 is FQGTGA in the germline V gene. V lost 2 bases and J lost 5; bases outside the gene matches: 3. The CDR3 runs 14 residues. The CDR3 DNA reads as TGTGCCAGCAGCTTACAGGGGGTAAACAATGAGCAGTTCTTC. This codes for CASSLQGVNNEQFF.

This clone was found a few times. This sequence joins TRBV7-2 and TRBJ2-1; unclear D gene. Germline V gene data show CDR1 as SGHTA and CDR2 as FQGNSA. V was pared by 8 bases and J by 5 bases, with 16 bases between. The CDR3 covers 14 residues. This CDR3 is CASDHWAGNNEQFF. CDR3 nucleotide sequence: TGTGCCAGCGACCATTGGGCAGGCAACAATGAGCAGTTCTTC.

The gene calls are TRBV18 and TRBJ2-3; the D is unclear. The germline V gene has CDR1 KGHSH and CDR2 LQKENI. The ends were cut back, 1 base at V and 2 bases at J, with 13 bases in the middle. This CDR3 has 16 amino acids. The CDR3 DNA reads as TGTGCCAGCTCACCACAACTACCCGACAACACAGATACGCAGTATTTT. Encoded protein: CASSPQLPDNTDTQYF.